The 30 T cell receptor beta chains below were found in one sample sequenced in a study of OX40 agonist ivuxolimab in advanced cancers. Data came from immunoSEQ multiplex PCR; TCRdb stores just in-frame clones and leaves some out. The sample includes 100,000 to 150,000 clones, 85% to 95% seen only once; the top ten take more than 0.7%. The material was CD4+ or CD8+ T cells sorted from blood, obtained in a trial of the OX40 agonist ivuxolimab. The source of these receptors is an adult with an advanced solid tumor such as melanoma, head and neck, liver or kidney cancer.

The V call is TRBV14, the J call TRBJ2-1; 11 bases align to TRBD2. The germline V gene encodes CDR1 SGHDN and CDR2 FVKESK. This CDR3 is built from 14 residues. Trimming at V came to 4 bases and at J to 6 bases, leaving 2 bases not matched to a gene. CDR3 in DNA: TGTGCCAGCAGCCCGGGACTAGCGGCCAATGAGCAGTTCTTC. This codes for CASSPGLAANEQFF.

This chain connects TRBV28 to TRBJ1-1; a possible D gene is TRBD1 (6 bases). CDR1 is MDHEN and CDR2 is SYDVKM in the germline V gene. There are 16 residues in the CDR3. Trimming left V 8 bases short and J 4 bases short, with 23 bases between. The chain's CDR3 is CASDSTGTPSATEAFF. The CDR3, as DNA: TGTGCCAGCGATTCGACAGGCACTCCTTCAGCCACTGAAGCTTTCTTT.

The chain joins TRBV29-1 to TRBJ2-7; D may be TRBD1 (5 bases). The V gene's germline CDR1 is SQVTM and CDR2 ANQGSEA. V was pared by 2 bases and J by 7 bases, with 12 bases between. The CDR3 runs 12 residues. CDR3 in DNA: TGCAGCGTTGAACAGGGAACTCAAGAGCAGTACTTC. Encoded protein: CSVEQGTQEQYF.

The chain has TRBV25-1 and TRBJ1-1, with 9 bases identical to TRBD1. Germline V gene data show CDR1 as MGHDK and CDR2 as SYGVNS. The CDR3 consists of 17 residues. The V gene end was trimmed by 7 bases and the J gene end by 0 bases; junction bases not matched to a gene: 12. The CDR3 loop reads CASKPGTGTLVNTEAFF. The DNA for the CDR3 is TGTGCCAGCAAGCCCGGGACAGGGACTTTAGTGAACACTGAAGCTTTCTTT.

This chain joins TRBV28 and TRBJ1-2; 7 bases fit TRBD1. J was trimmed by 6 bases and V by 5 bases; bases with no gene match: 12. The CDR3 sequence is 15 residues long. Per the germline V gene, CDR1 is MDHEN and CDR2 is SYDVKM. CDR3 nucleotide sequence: TGTGCCAGCAGTATTCACACGGACAGGCCGAATGGCTACACCTTC. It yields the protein CASSIHTDRPNGYTF.

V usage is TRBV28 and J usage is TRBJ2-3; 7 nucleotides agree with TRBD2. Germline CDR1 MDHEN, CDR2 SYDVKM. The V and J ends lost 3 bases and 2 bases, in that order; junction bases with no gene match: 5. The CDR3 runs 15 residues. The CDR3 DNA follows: TGTGCCAGCAGTTTCCAGACTAGCCCCACAGATACGCAGTATTTT. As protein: CASSFQTSPTDTQYF.

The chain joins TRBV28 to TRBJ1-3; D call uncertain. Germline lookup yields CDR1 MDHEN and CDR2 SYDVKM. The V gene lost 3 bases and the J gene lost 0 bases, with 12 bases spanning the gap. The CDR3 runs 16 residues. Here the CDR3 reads CASSFLGSVSGNTIYF. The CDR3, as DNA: TGTGCCAGCAGTTTTCTAGGTTCAGTCTCTGGAAACACCATATATTTT.

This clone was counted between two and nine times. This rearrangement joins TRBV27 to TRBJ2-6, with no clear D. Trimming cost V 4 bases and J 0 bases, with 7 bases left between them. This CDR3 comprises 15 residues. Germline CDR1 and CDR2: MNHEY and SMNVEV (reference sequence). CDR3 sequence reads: CASSSRLSGANVLTF. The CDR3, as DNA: TGTGCCAGCAGTTCAAGGCTCTCTGGGGCCAACGTCCTGACTTTC. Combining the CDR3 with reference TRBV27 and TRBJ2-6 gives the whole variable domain EAQVTQNPRYLITVTGKKLTVTCSQNMNHEYMSWYRQDPGLGLRQIYYSMNVEVTDKGDVPEGYKVSRKEKRNFPLILESPSPNQTSLYFCASSSRLSGANVLTFGAGSRLTVL.

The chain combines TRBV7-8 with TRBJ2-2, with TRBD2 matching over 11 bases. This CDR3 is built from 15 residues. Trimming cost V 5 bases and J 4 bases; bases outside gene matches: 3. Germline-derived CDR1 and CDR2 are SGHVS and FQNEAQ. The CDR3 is CASSVGLAGTGELFF. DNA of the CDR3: TGTGCCAGCAGCGTTGGACTAGCGGGCACCGGGGAGCTGTTTTTT.

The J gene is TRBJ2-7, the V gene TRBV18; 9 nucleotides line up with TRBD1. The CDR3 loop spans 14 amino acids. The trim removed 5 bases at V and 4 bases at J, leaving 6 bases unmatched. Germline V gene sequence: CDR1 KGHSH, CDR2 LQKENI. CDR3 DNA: TGTGCCAGCTCAGCTGGGACAGGGCCGTACGAGCAGTACTTC. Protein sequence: CASSAGTGPYEQYF.

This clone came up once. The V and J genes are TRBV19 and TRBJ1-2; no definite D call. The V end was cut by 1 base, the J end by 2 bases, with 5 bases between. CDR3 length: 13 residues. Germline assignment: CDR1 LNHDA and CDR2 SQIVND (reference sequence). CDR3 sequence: CASSIVPNYGYTF. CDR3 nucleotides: TGTGCCAGTAGTATAGTGCCCAACTATGGCTACACCTTC. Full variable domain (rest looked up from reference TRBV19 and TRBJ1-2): DGGITQSPKYLFRKEGQNVTLSCEQNLNHDAMYWYRQDPGQGLRLIYYSQIVNDFQKGDIAEGYSVSREKKESFPLTVTSAQKNPTAFYLCASSIVPNYGYTFGSGTRLTVV.

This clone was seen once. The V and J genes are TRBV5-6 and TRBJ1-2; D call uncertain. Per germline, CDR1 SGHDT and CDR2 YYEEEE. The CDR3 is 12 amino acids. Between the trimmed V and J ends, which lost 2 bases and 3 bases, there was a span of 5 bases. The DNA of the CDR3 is TGTGCCAGCAGCTTTGGGGACTATGGCTACACCTTC. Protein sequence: CASSFGDYGYTF.

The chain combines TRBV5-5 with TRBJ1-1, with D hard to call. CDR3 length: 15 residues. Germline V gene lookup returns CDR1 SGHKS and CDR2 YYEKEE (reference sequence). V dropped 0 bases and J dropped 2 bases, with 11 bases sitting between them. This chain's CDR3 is CASSLAGSPNTEAFF. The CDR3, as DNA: TGTGCCAGCAGCTTGGCCGGAAGCCCTAACACTGAAGCTTTCTTT.

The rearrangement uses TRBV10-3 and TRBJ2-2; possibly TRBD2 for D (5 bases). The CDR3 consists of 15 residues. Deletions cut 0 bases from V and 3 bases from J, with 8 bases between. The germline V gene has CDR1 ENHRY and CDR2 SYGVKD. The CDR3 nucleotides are TGTGCCATCAGTGAGTCCCGGGGTGACACCGGGGAGCTGTTTTTT. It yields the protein CAISESRGDTGELFF.

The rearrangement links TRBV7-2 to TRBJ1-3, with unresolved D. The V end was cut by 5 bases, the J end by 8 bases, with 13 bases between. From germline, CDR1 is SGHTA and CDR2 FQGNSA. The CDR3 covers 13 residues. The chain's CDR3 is CASSQGPVDTIYF. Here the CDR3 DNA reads TGTGCCAGCAGCCAAGGACCCGTGGACACCATATATTTT.

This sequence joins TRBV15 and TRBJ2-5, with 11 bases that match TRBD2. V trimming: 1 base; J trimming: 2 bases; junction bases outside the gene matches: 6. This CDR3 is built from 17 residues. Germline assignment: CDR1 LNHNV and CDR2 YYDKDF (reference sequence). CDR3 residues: CATSRGLGTSGQETQYF. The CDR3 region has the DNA TGTGCCACCAGCAGAGGTCTCGGGACTAGCGGACAAGAGACCCAGTACTTC.

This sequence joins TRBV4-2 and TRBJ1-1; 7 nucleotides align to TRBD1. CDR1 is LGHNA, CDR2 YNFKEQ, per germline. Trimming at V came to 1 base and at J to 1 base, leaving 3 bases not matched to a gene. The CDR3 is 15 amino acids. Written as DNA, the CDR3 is TGTGCCAGCAGCCAAGGACAGGGCCCGAACACTGAAGCTTTCTTT. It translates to CASSQGQGPNTEAFF.

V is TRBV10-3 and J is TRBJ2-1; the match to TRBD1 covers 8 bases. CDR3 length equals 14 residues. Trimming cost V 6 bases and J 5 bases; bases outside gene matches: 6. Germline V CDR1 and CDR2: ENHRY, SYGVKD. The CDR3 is CAIRDREWDNEQFF. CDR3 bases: TGTGCCATCAGGGACAGGGAATGGGACAATGAGCAGTTCTTC.

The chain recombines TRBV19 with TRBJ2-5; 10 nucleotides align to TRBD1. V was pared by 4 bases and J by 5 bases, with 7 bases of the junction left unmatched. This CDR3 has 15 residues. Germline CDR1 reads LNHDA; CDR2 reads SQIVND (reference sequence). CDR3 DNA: TGTGCCAGTAGTAGACCGGGACAGGGGTGGGAGACCCAGTACTTC. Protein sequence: CASSRPGQGWETQYF.

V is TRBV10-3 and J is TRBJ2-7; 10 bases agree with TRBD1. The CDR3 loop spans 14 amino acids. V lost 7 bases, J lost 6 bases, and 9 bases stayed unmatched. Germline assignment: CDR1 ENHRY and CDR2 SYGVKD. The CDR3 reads CAITGRQGAGEQYF. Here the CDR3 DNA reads TGTGCCATCACCGGTCGACAGGGGGCGGGCGAGCAGTACTTC.

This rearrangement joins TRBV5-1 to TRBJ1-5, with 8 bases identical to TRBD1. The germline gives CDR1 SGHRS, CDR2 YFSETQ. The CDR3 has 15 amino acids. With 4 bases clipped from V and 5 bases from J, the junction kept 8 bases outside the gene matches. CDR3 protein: CASSAGTGPYQPQHF. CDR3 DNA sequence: TGCGCCAGCAGCGCCGGGACAGGCCCTTATCAGCCCCAGCATTTT.

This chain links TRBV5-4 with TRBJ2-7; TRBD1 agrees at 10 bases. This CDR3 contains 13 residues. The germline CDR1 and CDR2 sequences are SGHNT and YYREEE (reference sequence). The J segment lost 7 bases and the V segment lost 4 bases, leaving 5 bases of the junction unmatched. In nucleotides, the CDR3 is TGTGCCAGCAGCAGACAGGGGGCAAGAGAGCAGTACTTC. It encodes CASSRQGAREQYF.

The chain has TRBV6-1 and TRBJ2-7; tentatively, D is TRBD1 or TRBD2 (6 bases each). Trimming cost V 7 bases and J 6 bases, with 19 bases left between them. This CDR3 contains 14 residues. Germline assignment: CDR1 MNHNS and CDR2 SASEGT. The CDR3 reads CASTWGAPTVEQYF. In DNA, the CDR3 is TGTGCCAGCACCTGGGGGGCCCCTACGGTCGAGCAGTACTTC.

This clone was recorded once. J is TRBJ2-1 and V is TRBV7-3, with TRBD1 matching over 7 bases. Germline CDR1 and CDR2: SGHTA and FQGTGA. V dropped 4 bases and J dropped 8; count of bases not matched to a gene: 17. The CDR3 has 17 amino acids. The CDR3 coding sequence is TGTGCCAGCAGCTACCTCCCTGGGACAGATATACAAGATGAGCAGTTCTTC. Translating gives CASSYLPGTDIQDEQFF.

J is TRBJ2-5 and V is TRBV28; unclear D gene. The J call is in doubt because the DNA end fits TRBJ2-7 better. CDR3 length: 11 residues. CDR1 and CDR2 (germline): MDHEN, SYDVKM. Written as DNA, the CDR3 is TGTGCCAGCAGTTTACTCTACGAGCAGTACTTC. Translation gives CASSLLYEQYF.

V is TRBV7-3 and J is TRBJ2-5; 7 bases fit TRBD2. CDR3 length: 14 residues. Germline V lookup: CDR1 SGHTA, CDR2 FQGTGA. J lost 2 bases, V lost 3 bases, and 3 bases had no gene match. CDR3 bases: TGTGCCAGCAGCTTCCAAGCGGGACAAGAGACCCAGTACTTC. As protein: CASSFQAGQETQYF.

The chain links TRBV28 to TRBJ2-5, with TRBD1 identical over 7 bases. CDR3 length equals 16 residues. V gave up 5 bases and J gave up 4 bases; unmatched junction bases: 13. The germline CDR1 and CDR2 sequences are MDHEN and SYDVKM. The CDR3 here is CASSSTGKGGGETQYF. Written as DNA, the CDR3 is TGTGCCAGCAGTAGTACCGGAAAAGGGGGCGGAGAGACCCAGTACTTC.

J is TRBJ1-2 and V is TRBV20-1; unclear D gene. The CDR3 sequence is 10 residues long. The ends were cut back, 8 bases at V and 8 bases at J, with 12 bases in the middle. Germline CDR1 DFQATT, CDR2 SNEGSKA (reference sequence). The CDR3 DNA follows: TGCAGTACAATTTATGAGGGCTACACCTTC. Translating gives CSTIYEGYTF.

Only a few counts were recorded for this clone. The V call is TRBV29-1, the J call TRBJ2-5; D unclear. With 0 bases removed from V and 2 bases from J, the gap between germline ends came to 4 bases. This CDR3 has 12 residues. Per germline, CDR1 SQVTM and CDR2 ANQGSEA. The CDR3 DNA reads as TGCAGCGTTGAAGACAGGCAAGAGACCCAGTACTTC. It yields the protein CSVEDRQETQYF.

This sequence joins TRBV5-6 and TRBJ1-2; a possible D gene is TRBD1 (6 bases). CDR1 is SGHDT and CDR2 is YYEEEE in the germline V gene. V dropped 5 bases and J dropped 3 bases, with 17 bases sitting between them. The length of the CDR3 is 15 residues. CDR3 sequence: CASSSGDMVYYGYTF. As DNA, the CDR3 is TGTGCCAGCAGTTCAGGGGATATGGTTTACTATGGCTACACCTTC.